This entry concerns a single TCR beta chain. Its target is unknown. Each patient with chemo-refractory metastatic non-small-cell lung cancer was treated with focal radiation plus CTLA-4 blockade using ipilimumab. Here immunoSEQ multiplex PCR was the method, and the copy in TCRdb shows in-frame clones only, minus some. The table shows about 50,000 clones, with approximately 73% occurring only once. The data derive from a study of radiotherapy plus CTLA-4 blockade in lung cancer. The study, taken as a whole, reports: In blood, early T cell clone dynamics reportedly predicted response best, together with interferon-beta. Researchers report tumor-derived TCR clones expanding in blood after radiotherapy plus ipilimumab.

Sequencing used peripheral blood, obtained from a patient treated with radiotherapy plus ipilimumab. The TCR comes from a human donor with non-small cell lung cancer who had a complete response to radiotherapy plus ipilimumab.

The DNA of the CDR3 is TGTGCCAGCAGCCCCGGGACAGGGGCCTCCTACGAGCAGTACTTC. Translated, it gives CASSPGTGASYEQYF. V gene TRBV7-2 combines with J gene TRBJ2-7; 10 bases agree with TRBD1. The germline CDR1 and CDR2 sequences are SGHTA and FQGNSA. The ends lost 5 bases at V and 0 bases at J; junction bases unmatched: 4. This CDR3 is built from 15 residues. Full variable domain (rest looked up from reference TRBV7-2 and TRBJ2-7): GAGVSQSPSNKVTEKGKDVELRCDPISGHTALYWYRQSLGQGLEFLIYFQGNSAPDKSGLPSDRFSAERTGGSVSTLTIQRTQQEDSAVYLCASSPGTGASYEQYFGPGTRLTVT.